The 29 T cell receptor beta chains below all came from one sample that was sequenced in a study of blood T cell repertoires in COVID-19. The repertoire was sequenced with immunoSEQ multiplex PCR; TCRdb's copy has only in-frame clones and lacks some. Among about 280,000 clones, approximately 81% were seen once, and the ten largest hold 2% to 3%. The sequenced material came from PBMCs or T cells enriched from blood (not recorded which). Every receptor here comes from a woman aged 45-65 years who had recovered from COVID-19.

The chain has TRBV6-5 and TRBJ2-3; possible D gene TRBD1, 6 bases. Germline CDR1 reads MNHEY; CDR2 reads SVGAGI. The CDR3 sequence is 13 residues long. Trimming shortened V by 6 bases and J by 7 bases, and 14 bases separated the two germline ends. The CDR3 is CASRLQGGYTQYF. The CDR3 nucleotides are TGTGCCAGCAGGCTACAGGGCGGTTATACGCAGTATTTT.

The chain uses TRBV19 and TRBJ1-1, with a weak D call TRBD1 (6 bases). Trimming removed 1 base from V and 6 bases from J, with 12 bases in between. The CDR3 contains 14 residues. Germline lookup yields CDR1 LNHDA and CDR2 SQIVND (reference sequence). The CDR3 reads CASSIGYRAPEAFF. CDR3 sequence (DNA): TGTGCCAGTAGTATAGGATACAGGGCACCTGAAGCTTTCTTT. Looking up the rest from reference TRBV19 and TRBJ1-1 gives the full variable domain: DGGITQSPKYLFRKEGQNVTLSCEQNLNHDAMYWYRQDPGQGLRLIYYSQIVNDFQKGDIAEGYSVSREKKESFPLTVTSAQKNPTAFYLCASSIGYRAPEAFFGQGTRLTVV.

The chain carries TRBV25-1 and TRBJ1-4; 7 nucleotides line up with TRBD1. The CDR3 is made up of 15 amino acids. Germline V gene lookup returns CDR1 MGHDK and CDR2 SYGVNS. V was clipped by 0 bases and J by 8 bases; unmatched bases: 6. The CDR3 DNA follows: TGTGCCAGCAGTGAATATAAGGGGGCCCGGGAAAAACTGTTTTTT. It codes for CASSEYKGAREKLFF.

The CDR3 DNA follows: TGCAGTGCTAGTCTCCTCGGGCGGGGAGAGACCCAGTACTTC. It is translated as CSASLLGRGETQYF. This chain links TRBV20-1 with TRBJ2-5; perhaps TRBD2 as D (6 bases). The CDR3 is 14 amino acids. V lost 3 bases to trimming and J lost 4 bases, with 15 bases between them. Germline values: CDR1 DFQATT, CDR2 SNEGSKA (reference sequence).

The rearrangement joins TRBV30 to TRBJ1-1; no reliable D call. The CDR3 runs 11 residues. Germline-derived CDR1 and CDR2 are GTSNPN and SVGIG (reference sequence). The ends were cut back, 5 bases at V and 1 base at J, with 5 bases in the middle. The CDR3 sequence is CAWYGNTEAFF. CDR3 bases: TGTGCCTGGTACGGGAACACTGAAGCTTTCTTT.

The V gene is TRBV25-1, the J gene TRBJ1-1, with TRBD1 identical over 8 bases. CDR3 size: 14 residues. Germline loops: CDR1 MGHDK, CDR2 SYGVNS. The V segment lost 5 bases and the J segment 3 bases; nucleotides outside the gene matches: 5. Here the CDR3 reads CASSQQGGYTEAFF. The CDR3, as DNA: TGTGCCAGCAGTCAACAGGGGGGGTACACTGAAGCTTTCTTT.

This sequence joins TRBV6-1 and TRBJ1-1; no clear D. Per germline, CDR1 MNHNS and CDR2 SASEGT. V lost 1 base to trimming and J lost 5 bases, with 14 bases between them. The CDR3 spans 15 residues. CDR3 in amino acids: CASSEGPVSGTEAFF. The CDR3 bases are TGTGCCAGCAGTGAAGGGCCGGTCTCGGGTACTGAAGCTTTCTTT.

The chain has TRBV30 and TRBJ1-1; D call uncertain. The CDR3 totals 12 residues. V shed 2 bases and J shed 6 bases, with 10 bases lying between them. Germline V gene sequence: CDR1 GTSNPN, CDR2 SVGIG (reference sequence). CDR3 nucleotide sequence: TGTGCCTGGAGTATGAGTACTTCTGAAGCTTTCTTT. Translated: CAWSMSTSEAFF. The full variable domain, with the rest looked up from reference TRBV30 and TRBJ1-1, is SQTIHQWPATLVQPVGSPLSLECTVEGTSNPNLYWYRQAAGRGLQLLFYSVGIGQISSEVPQNLSASRPQDRQFILSSKKLLLSDSGFYLCAWSMSTSEAFFGQGTRLTVV.

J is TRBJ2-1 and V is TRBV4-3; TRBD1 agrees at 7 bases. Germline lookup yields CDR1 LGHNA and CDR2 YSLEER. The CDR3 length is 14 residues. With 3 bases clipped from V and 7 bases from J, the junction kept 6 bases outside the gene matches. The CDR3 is CASSHELQGNEQFF. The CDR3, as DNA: TGCGCCAGCAGCCACGAATTACAGGGGAATGAGCAGTTCTTC.

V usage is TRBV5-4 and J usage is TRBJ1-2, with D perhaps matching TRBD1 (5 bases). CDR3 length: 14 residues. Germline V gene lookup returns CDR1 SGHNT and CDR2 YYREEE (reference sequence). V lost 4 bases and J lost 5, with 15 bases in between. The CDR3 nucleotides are TGTGCCAGCAGCCAGGGATTGGCGGCTTATGGCTACACCTTC. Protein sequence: CASSQGLAAYGYTF.

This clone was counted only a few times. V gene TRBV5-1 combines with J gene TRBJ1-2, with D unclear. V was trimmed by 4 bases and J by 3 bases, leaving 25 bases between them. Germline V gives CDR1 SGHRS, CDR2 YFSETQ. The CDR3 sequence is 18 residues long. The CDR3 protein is CASSPGVTPHGKDYGYTF. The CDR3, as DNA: TGCGCCAGCAGCCCGGGAGTAACACCTCACGGGAAGGACTATGGCTACACCTTC.

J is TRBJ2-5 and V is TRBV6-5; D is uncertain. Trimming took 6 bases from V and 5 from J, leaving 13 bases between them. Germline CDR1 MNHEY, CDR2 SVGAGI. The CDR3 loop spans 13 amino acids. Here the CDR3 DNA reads TGTGCCAGCAGCCGTATTCCGTCTGAGACCCAGTACTTC. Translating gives CASSRIPSETQYF.

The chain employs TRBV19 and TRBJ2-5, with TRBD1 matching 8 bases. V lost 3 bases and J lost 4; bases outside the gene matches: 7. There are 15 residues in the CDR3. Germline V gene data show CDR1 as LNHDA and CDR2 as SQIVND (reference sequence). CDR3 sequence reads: CASSIGRGPPETQYF. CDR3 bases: TGTGCCAGTAGTATCGGCAGGGGGCCCCCAGAGACCCAGTACTTC.

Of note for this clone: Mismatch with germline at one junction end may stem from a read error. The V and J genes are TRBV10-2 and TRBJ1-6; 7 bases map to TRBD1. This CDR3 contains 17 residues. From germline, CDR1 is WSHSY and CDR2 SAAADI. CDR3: CASTELPRQGTNSPLHF. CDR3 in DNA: TGCGCCAGCACTGAGCTCCCTAGACAGGGTACGAATTCACCCCTCCACTTT.

The CDR3 sequence: CASSARQGLNTEAFF. The CDR3 coding sequence is TGTGCCAGCAGCGCCAGACAGGGTCTGAACACTGAAGCTTTCTTT. This sequence joins TRBV11-2 and TRBJ1-1; 7 bases are shared with TRBD1. CDR3 length: 15 residues. In germline, CDR1 is SGHAT, CDR2 FQNNGV. Trimming took 5 bases from V and 0 from J; bases not matched to a gene: 6.

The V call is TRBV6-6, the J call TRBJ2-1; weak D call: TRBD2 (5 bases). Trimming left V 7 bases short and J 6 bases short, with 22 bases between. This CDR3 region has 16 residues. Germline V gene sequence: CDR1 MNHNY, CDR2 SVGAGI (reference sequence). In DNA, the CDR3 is TGTGCCAGCACCCATACTTCTCGGGGAACGACCAATGAGCAGTTCTTC. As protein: CASTHTSRGTTNEQFF.

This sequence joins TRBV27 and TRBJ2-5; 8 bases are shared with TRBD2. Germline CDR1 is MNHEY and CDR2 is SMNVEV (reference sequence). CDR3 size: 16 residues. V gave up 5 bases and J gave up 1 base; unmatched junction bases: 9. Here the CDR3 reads CASSLGTRGVQETQYF. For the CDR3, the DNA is TGTGCCAGCAGTCTGGGGACTAGGGGGGTCCAAGAGACCCAGTACTTC.

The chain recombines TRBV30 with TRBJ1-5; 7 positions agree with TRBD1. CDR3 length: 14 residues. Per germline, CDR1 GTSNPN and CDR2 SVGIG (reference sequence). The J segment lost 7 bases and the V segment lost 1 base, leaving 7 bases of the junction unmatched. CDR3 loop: CAWSGQGGKQPQHF. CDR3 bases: TGTGCCTGGAGTGGACAGGGTGGGAAACAGCCCCAGCATTTT.

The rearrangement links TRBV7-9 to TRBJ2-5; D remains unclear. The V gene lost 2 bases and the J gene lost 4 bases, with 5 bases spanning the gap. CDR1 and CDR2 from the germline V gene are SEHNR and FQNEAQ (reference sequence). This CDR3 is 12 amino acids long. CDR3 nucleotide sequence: TGTGCCAGCAGCTTATCGGTAGAGACCCAGTACTTC. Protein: CASSLSVETQYF.

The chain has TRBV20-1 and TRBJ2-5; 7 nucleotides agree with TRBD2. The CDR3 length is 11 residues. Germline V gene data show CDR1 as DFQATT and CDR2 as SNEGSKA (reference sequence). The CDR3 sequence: CTGGDQETQYF. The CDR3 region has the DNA TGCACGGGGGGTGACCAAGAGACCCAGTACTTC.

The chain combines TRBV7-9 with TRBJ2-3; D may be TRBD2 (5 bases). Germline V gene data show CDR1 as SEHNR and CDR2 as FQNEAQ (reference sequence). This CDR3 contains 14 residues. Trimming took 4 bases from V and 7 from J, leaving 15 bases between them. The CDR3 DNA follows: TGTGCCAGCAGCTACGGGATATTATCGAATACGCAGTATTTT. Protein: CASSYGILSNTQYF.

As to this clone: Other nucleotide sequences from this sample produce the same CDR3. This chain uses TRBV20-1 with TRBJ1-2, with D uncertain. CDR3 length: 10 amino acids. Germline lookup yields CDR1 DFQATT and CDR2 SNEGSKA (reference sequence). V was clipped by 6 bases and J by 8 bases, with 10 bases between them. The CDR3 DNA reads TGCAGTGCGTCGACCGGGGGCTACACCTTC. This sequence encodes CSASTGGYTF.

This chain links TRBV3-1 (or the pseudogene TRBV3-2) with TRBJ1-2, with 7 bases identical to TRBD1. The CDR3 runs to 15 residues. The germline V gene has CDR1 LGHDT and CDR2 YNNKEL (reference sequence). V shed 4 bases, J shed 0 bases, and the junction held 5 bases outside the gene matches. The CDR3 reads CASSPDRLANYGYTF. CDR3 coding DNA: TGTGCCAGCAGCCCGGACAGGTTAGCTAACTATGGCTACACCTTC.

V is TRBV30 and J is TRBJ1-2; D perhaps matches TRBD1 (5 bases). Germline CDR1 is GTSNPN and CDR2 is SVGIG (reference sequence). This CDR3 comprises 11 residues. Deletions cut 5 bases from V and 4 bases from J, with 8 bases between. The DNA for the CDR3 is TGTGCCTGGTTCACAGGCTATGGCTACACCTTC. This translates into CAWFTGYGYTF.

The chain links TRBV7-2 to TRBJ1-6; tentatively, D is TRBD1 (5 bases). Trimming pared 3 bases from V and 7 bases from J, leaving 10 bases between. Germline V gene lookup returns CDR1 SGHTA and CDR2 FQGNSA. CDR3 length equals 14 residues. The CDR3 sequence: CASSLGGLNSPLHF. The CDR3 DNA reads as TGTGCCAGCAGCTTGGGGGGATTAAATTCACCCCTCCACTTT.

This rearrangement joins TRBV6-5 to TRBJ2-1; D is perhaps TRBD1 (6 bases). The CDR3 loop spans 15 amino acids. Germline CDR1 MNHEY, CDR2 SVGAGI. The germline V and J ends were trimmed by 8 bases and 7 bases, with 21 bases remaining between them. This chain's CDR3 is CASGRTGNSVNEQFF. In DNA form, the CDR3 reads TGTGCCAGCGGAAGAACAGGGAACTCGGTTAATGAGCAGTTCTTC.

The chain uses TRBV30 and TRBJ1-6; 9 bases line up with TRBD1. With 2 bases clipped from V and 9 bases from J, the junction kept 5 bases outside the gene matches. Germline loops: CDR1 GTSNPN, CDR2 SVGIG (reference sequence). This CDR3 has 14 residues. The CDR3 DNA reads TGTGCCTGGAGTAGGGGACAGGGAAGTTCACCCCTCCACTTT. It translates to CAWSRGQGSSPLHF.

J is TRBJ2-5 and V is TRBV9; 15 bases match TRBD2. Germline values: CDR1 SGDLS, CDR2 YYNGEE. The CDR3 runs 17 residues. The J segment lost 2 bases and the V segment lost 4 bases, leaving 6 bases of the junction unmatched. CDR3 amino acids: CASSSRGLAGGQETQYF. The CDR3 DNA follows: TGTGCCAGCAGCTCAAGGGGACTAGCGGGGGGACAAGAGACCCAGTACTTC.

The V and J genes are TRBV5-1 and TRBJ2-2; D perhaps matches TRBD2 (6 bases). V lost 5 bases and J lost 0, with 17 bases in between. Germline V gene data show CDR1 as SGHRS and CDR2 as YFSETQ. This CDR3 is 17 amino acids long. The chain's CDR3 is CASSLRRDFANTGELFF. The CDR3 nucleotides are TGCGCCAGCAGTCTCCGCCGGGACTTCGCGAACACCGGGGAGCTGTTTTTT. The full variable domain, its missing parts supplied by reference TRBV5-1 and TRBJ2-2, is KAGVTQTPRYLIKTRGQQVTLSCSPISGHRSVSWYQQTPGQGLQFLFEYFSETQRNKGNFPGRFSGRQFSNSRSEMNVSTLELGDSALYLCASSLRRDFANTGELFFGEGSRLTVL.